The source of this T cell receptor beta chain is a study of T cell responses to AZD1222 COVID-19 vaccine. This CDR3 has 13 amino acids. Germline CDR1 and CDR2: SEHNR and FQNEAQ (reference sequence). The trim removed 3 bases at V and 4 bases at J, leaving 2 bases unmatched. Produced via immunoSEQ multiplex PCR; TCRdb's table is partial and in-frame only. The table includes 70,000 to 95,000 clones, 80% to 90% detected once. On this clone itself: The antigen remains unidentified.

General study points: Regions 160-218 and 743-854 dominated among vaccine-associated CD4 TCRs spanning spike.

The study pooled second doses at about 4 or about 12 weeks. This clonotype originated in an adult who received the AZD1222 COVID-19 vaccine. The chain combines TRBV7-9 with TRBJ1-2; 7 bases are a match to TRBD1. The source material was peripheral blood, sampled 28 days after the second AZD1222 dose. The CDR3 is CASSFTGAYGYTF. In DNA form, the CDR3 reads TGTGCCAGCAGCTTCACAGGGGCCTATGGCTACACCTTC.